This passage covers 10 T cell receptor beta chains from one sample sequenced in a study of T-cell reconstitution after alpha-beta-depleted transplantation in children (dated by TCRdb to about 2016). What this sample's treatment or condition label stands for: allogeneic hematopoietic cell transplantation with graft depleted of TCRalphabeta T cells and CD19 B cells. The library was generated by PCR. Sequencing was carried out with an Illumina HiSeq 2500. TCR libraries were prepared with molecular barcoding, using unique molecular identifiers to normalize TCRbeta repertoire quantification. In TCRdb, the public reads were trimmed at Q25 with fastp and aligned with MiXCR, with productive beta chains retained. When rows share a CDR3 protein, they turn into one entry using the most common DNA and genes. The sample table shows 800,000 to 1,000,000 distinct CDR3 sequences, and roughly 29% are seen once. The ten biggest clones cover roughly 27% of the sample.

This material consisted of PBMCs, mostly from graft donor cells, taken 360 days after TCRalphabeta/CD19-depleted stem cell transplant. These receptors were obtained from a boy in the first two years of life who had a stem cell transplant for SCID, so the T cells may come from the graft donor.

This clonotype was detected a few times. The chain combines TRBV15 with TRBJ2-7; 12 nucleotides agree with TRBD2. The CDR3 has 15 residues. Unmatched junction bases numbered 1, after V lost 1 base and J lost 3 bases. Germline V lookup: CDR1 LNHNV, CDR2 YYDKDF (reference sequence). CDR3 region: CATSRGTSGIYEQYF. The CDR3, as DNA: TGTGCCACCAGCAGAGGGACTAGCGGGATCTACGAGCAGTACTTC.

The chain links TRBV5-3 to TRBJ2-6, with 8 bases aligning to TRBD1. TRBV5-3 falls under the ORF class, with uncertain function. Unmatched junction bases numbered 7, after V lost 8 bases and J lost 0 bases. The CDR3 runs 16 residues. As DNA, the CDR3 is TGTGCCAGTACCGGACAGGGACGCTCTGGGGCCAACGTCCTGACTTTC. It yields the protein CASTGQGRSGANVLTF.

This clonotype was seen a few times. The J gene is TRBJ1-1, the V gene TRBV10-3; D is undetermined. The V gene lost 2 bases and the J gene lost 6 bases, with 7 bases spanning the gap. Germline loops: CDR1 ENHRY, CDR2 SYGVKD. This CDR3 is built from 12 residues. The CDR3 bases are TGTGCCATCAGTGAGGACCTGTCTGAAGCTTTCTTT. It codes for CAISEDLSEAFF.

The V gene is TRBV20-1, the J gene TRBJ2-5, with D possibly being TRBD2 (5 bases). Germline CDR1 is DFQATT and CDR2 is SNEGSKA (reference sequence). V was clipped by 7 bases and J by 3 bases, with 9 bases between them. This CDR3 is built from 11 residues. The chain's CDR3 is CSVLREETQYF. The DNA for the CDR3 is TGCAGTGTGCTGAGGGAAGAGACCCAGTACTTC.

The V call is TRBV5-1, the J call TRBJ1-1; 7 nucleotides match TRBD1. Trimming took 3 bases from V and 14 from J; bases not matched to a gene: 7. The length of the CDR3 is 11 residues. CDR1 is SGHRS, CDR2 YFSETQ, per germline. This CDR3 is CASSSGQWSFF. The CDR3 DNA sequence: TGCGCCAGCAGCTCGGGACAGTGGTCATTCTTT. Together with reference TRBV5-1 and TRBJ1-1, the CDR3 gives the full variable domain: KAGVTQTPRYLIKTRGQQVTLSCSPISGHRSVSWYQQTPGQGLQFLFEYFSETQRNKGNFPGRFSGRQFSNSRSEMNVSTLELGDSALYLCASSSGQWSFFGQGTRLTVV.

This clonotype was recorded at least ten times. The V call is TRBV5-1, the J call TRBJ1-5; possible D gene TRBD1, 5 bases. The length of the CDR3 is 13 residues. V was shortened by 8 bases and J by 2 bases, with 11 bases between the two germline ends. Looked up from germline, CDR1 is SGHRS and CDR2 is YFSETQ. The DNA for the CDR3 is TGCGCCAGTTCCAGGGATCGCAATCAGCCCCAGCATTTT. Its translation is CASSRDRNQPQHF.

The sample holds a few counts of this clonotype. This rearrangement joins TRBV3-1 to TRBJ2-6; D possibly corresponds to TRBD2 (5 bases). CDR3 size: 17 residues. Per germline, CDR1 LGHDT and CDR2 YNNKEL (reference sequence). Trimming cost V 1 base and J 4 bases, with 14 bases left between them. In nucleotides, the CDR3 is TGTGCCAGCAGCCAAGTTTCGGGAACACCAGGGGCCAACGTCCTGACTTTC. This gives the protein CASSQVSGTPGANVLTF.

This chain uses TRBV28 with TRBJ2-1; D may be TRBD2 (5 bases). The germline gives CDR1 MDHEN, CDR2 SYDVKM. CDR3 length: 12 residues. Trimming took off 1 base at V and 9 bases at J, with 7 bases between the two ends. CDR3 bases: TGTGCCAGCAGTTTATATCGGGGTGAGCAGTTCTTC. Translating gives CASSLYRGEQFF.

At least ten counts were recorded for this clonotype. The chain links TRBV7-8 to TRBJ2-1; 8 bases fit TRBD2. Germline CDR1 and CDR2: SGHVS and FQNEAQ. J was trimmed by 8 bases and V by 0 bases; bases with no gene match: 3. This CDR3 contains 14 residues. The CDR3 sequence: CASSLARGVYEQFF. The CDR3 DNA reads as TGTGCCAGCAGCTTAGCGCGGGGGGTGTATGAGCAGTTCTTC.

This chain links TRBV4-3 with TRBJ2-3; the D gene is possibly TRBD2 (6 bases). Germline assignment: CDR1 LGHNA and CDR2 YSLEER. The CDR3 has 18 residues. The V gene lost 6 bases and the J gene lost 0 bases, with 22 bases spanning the gap. The CDR3 loop reads CASRHTLGGRGSTDTQYF. CDR3 DNA: TGCGCCAGCAGACATACTCTCGGTGGCCGGGGGAGCACAGATACGCAGTATTTT.